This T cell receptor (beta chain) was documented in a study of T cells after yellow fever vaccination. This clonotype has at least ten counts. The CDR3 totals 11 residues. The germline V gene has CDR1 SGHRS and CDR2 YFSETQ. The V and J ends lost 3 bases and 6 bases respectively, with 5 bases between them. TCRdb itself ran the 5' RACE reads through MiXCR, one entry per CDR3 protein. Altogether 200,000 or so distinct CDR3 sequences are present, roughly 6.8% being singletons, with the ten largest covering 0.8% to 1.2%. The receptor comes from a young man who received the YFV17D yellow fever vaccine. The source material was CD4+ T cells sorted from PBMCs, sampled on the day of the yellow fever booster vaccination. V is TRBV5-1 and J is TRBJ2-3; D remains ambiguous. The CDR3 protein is CASSYRDTQYF. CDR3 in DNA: TGCGCCAGCAGCTACCGGGATACGCAGTATTTT.